This note documents a single TCR beta chain sequence. Germline CDR1 SNHLY, CDR2 FYNNEI. The CDR3 runs to 14 residues. V trimming: 7 bases; J trimming: 1 base; junction bases outside the gene matches: 4. The sample originates from a study of control samples from healthy donors and cancer patients. Clones were read by immunoSEQ multiplex PCR, and TCRdb kept only the in-frame ones, dropping some. The repertoire has over 200,000 clones, over 75% of them found once; the top ten carry about an eighth. The TCR sequence derives from a woman in her fifties or sixties with lung cancer. Sequencing was performed on PBMCs. This rearrangement joins TRBV2 to TRBJ2-7; 10 nucleotides align to TRBD1. CDR3 residues: CASNGQGGSYEQYF. CDR3 bases: TGTGCCAGCAACGGACAGGGGGGTTCCTACGAGCAGTACTTC.